The present T cell receptor (beta chain) was sequenced within a study of cytomegalovirus exposure and HLA in healthy donors. Germline lookup yields CDR1 SGHRS and CDR2 YFSETQ. The V end was cut by 3 bases, the J end by 2 bases, with 15 bases between. This CDR3 has 15 amino acids. Both 60 Vbeta primers and 13 Jbeta primers went into the PCR. The method was immunoSEQ multiplex PCR; TCRdb's version includes in-frame clones alone and lacks a portion of them. The sample includes 140,000 or so clones, approximately 84% seen only once; the top ten take around 10%. The V gene is TRBV5-1, the J gene TRBJ2-7, with a weak D call TRBD2 (7 bases). This clonotype was sampled from a woman aged 55-75 years in good health and CMV-seropositive. Sequenced material: PBMCs. CDR3 loop: CASSWGGGGAYEQYF. CDR3 DNA sequence: TGCGCCAGCAGCTGGGGAGGGGGGGGAGCCTACGAGCAGTACTTC. Supplemented by reference TRBV5-1 and TRBJ2-7, the full variable domain reads KAGVTQTPRYLIKTRGQQVTLSCSPISGHRSVSWYQQTPGQGLQFLFEYFSETQRNKGNFPGRFSGRQFSNSRSEMNVSTLELGDSALYLCASSWGGGGAYEQYFGPGTRLTVT.